Each of the 21 T cell receptor beta chains below was sequenced from the same sample in a study of blood T cell repertoires in COVID-19. Profiled with immunoSEQ multiplex PCR; TCRdb holds only in-frame clones, not every one. The data show hundreds of thousands of clones, roughly 89% seen once. Sequencing was done on a sample of PBMCs or T cells enriched from blood (not recorded which). The receptors here all came from a woman in her 40s who had recovered from COVID-19.

About this clone itself: This may arise from a read error, as a much more abundant clone is one base away. The gene calls are TRBV7-9 and TRBJ2-5; D is possibly TRBD2 (6 bases). The CDR3 length is 15 residues. From germline, CDR1 is SEHNR and CDR2 FQNEAQ (reference sequence). DNA for the CDR3: TGTGCCAGCAGCCGTAGGCTCGGGGGATTAGAGGCCCAGTACTTC. It translates to CASSRRLGGLEAQYF.

CDR3 protein: CASRPTGSYGYTF. The CDR3 DNA follows: TGTGCCAGCAGACCCACAGGGTCCTATGGCTACACCTTC. The rearrangement joins TRBV14 to TRBJ1-2, with D possibly matching TRBD1 (6 bases). From germline, CDR1 is SGHDN and CDR2 FVKESK. The CDR3 sequence is 13 residues long. Between the trimmed V and J ends, which lost 6 bases and 4 bases, there was a span of 12 bases. Full variable domain (remainder filled in from reference TRBV14 and TRBJ1-2): EAGVTQFPSHSVIEKGQTVTLRCDPISGHDNLYWYRRVMGKEIKFLLHFVKESKQDESGMPNNRFLAERTGGTYSTLKVQPAELEDSGVYFCASRPTGSYGYTFGSGTRLTVV.

The sample holds one count of this clone. V gene TRBV6-5 combines with J gene TRBJ2-7, with 7 positions matching TRBD2. V trimming: 6 bases; J trimming: 1 base; junction bases outside the gene matches: 6. The CDR3 consists of 14 residues. Germline CDR1 is MNHEY and CDR2 is SVGAGI. The chain's CDR3 is CASSDRDYSYEQYF. The CDR3 bases are TGTGCCAGCAGCGACCGGGACTATTCCTACGAGCAGTACTTC.

The genes are TRBV12-3 or TRBV12-4 and TRBJ2-5, with no clear D. This CDR3 has 12 amino acids. The V gene lost 2 bases and the J gene lost 7 bases, with 8 bases spanning the gap. The CDR3 nucleotides read TGTGCCAGCAGTTTACCTATCGGGACCCAGTACTTC. This sequence encodes CASSLPIGTQYF.

The chain links TRBV7-2 to TRBJ1-6; TRBD1 matches 9 bases. CDR1 is SGHTA, CDR2 FQGNSA, per germline. This CDR3 is 15 amino acids long. V lost 5 bases, J lost 6 bases, and 5 bases stayed unmatched. CDR3 in DNA: TGTGCCAGCAGCCATGGGACAGGGTTTAATTCACCCCTCCACTTT. It is translated as CASSHGTGFNSPLHF.

The chain recombines TRBV6-5 with TRBJ2-5; 7 positions match TRBD2. The CDR3 contains 14 residues. CDR1 MNHEY and CDR2 SVGAGI come from the germline V gene. J lost 2 bases, V lost 6 bases, and 6 bases had no gene match. CDR3 sequence reads: CASRSSGLQETQYF. The DNA of the CDR3 is TGTGCCAGCAGGTCTAGCGGCCTACAAGAGACCCAGTACTTC.

This clone has just a few counts. This chain joins TRBV19 and TRBJ1-1; D is unresolved. The CDR3 consists of 16 residues. Germline CDR1 and CDR2: LNHDA and SQIVND (reference sequence). Trimming left V 1 base short and J 1 base short, with 13 bases between. CDR3 coding DNA: TGTGCCAGTAGTATAGTCGCGGGGAGAGGGAACACTGAAGCTTTCTTT. Its protein product is CASSIVAGRGNTEAFF. The whole variable domain, filled in from reference TRBV19 and TRBJ1-1, reads DGGITQSPKYLFRKEGQNVTLSCEQNLNHDAMYWYRQDPGQGLRLIYYSQIVNDFQKGDIAEGYSVSREKKESFPLTVTSAQKNPTAFYLCASSIVAGRGNTEAFFGQGTRLTVV.

The chain couples TRBV27 to TRBJ1-5, with unresolved D. The germline V gene encodes CDR1 MNHEY and CDR2 SMNVEV (reference sequence). This CDR3 has 15 residues. Trimming removed 3 bases at V and 0 bases at J, with 9 bases between. CDR3 in amino acids: CASSFGPYSNQPQHF. The DNA of the CDR3 is TGTGCCAGCAGTTTCGGTCCCTATAGCAATCAGCCCCAGCATTTT.

This chain uses TRBV2 with TRBJ1-1; no clear D gene. The CDR3 is 13 amino acids. CDR1 SNHLY and CDR2 FYNNEI come from the germline V gene. Trimming left V 9 bases short and J 0 bases short, with 11 bases between. The CDR3 protein is CASDPEMNTEAFF. The DNA of the CDR3 is TGTGCCAGTGATCCGGAGATGAACACTGAAGCTTTCTTT.

The chain joins TRBV19 to TRBJ1-2; the D is unclear. V dropped 6 bases and J dropped 3 bases, with 8 bases sitting between them. The CDR3 has 12 residues. Looked up from germline, CDR1 is LNHDA and CDR2 is SQIVND (reference sequence). The CDR3 loop is CASRRSDYGYTF. In nucleotides, the CDR3 is TGTGCCAGTAGGAGGTCAGACTATGGCTACACCTTC.

The rearrangement joins TRBV2 to TRBJ2-5, with TRBD1 matching 8 bases. The V gene end was trimmed by 7 bases and the J gene end by 2 bases; junction bases not matched to a gene: 3. CDR3 size: 13 residues. CDR1 and CDR2 from the germline V gene are SNHLY and FYNNEI. DNA for the CDR3: TGTGCCAGCACGGGACAGGCACAAGAGACCCAGTACTTC. It translates to CASTGQAQETQYF.

V usage is TRBV29-1 and J usage is TRBJ2-2, with a weak D call TRBD2 (6 bases). This CDR3 is 15 amino acids long. Per germline, CDR1 SQVTM and CDR2 ANQGSEA. V lost 5 bases and J 4 bases, leaving 17 bases between the germline ends. CDR3 in DNA: TGCAGCGTTTCGGAGGAGGGAGGTAGCACCGGGGAGCTGTTTTTT. Protein sequence: CSVSEEGGSTGELFF.

The chain combines TRBV11-2 with TRBJ2-3; possible D gene TRBD2, 6 bases. Between the trimmed V and J ends, which lost 1 base and 1 base, there was a span of 6 bases. Germline V gene lookup returns CDR1 SGHAT and CDR2 FQNNGV. This CDR3 spans 14 amino acids. DNA for the CDR3: TGTGCCAGCAGCTTAGCTAGCGGCACAGATACGCAGTATTTT. Its translation: CASSLASGTDTQYF.

The gene calls are TRBV14 and TRBJ1-1, with D possibly matching TRBD1 (6 bases). The germline V gene has CDR1 SGHDN and CDR2 FVKESK. The CDR3 loop spans 13 amino acids. V was trimmed by 5 bases and J by 3 bases, leaving 10 bases between them. The CDR3 protein is CASSEQGYTEAFF. DNA of the CDR3: TGTGCCAGCAGCGAACAGGGATACACTGAAGCTTTCTTT.

The chain links TRBV27 to TRBJ2-1; D is unresolved. Germline loops: CDR1 MNHEY, CDR2 SMNVEV (reference sequence). The V gene lost 8 bases and the J gene lost 3 bases, with 11 bases spanning the gap. This CDR3 has 13 amino acids. Here the CDR3 DNA reads TGTGCCAGCTACGGCGGCAACTACAATGAGCAGTTCTTC. Encoded protein: CASYGGNYNEQFF.

The chain recombines TRBV5-1 with TRBJ1-1; TRBD1 agrees at 7 bases. Germline V gene lookup returns CDR1 SGHRS and CDR2 YFSETQ. The V and J ends lost 0 bases and 9 bases, in that order; junction bases with no gene match: 2. The CDR3 is 12 residues long. The CDR3 protein is CASSLGTGQAFF. CDR3 in DNA: TGCGCCAGCAGCTTGGGGACAGGCCAAGCTTTCTTT.

CDR3 nucleotides: TGTGCCAGCACTGGGGCAGGGCTGGGACTCCTCGCGGGTTTTAGCACAGATACGCAGTATTTT. Protein: CASTGAGLGLLAGFSTDTQYF. The gene calls are TRBV21-1 and TRBJ2-3; the D segment call TRBD2 is taken from the table without a DNA check. TRBV21-1 is labeled a pseudogene. The CDR3 runs to 21 residues.

This clone was recorded at least ten times. This sequence joins TRBV7-2 and TRBJ1-2, with 7 bases matching TRBD1. Germline loops: CDR1 SGHTA, CDR2 FQGNSA. This CDR3 is 15 amino acids long. Trimming removed 5 bases from V and 6 bases from J; junction bases left unmatched: 12. The CDR3 region is CASSPTGDRVDGYTF. CDR3 in DNA: TGTGCCAGCAGCCCAACAGGAGACAGGGTTGATGGCTACACCTTC.

The chain is built from TRBV11-1 and TRBJ2-6, with 7 nucleotides matching TRBD1. Germline trimming cut 0 bases from V and 4 bases from J; bases unmatched to any gene: 12. The CDR3 extends over 19 amino acids. Germline V lookup: CDR1 SGHAT, CDR2 FQDESV (reference sequence). The CDR3, as DNA: TGTGCCAGCAGCTTAGCGCAGGGATTAGGGGGCGCCGGGGCCAACGTCCTGACTTTC. It encodes CASSLAQGLGGAGANVLTF.

This clone was seen a single time. This chain links TRBV7-2 with TRBJ1-5; D unclear. Germline loops: CDR1 SGHTA, CDR2 FQGNSA. The CDR3 covers 13 residues. V was clipped by 5 bases and J by 0 bases, with 5 bases between them. CDR3 residues: CASSQNSNQPQHF. CDR3 coding DNA: TGTGCCAGCAGCCAAAATAGCAATCAGCCCCAGCATTTT.

V gene TRBV7-2 combines with J gene TRBJ1-2; D is possibly TRBD1 (5 bases). The CDR3 totals 15 residues. Germline V CDR1 and CDR2: SGHTA, FQGNSA. Trimming shortened V by 3 bases and J by 5 bases, and 16 bases separated the two germline ends. DNA of the CDR3: TGTGCCAGCAGCTTGGGGCCTCCTCTGGGGTATGGCTACACCTTC. This encodes CASSLGPPLGYGYTF.